Below, 22 T cell receptor beta chains from the same sample are listed, as sequenced in a study of persistence of HIV-infected CD4 T cells. These receptors are not linked to any known antigen. An overlapping HIV-1 Gag peptide pool stimulated these cells at 0.95 to 1 ug/peptide/mL. Sorted nonresponding memory CD4+ T cells were CD40L-negative, CD69-negative, CD45RO-high. The libraries were made with immunoSEQ version 4 in survey mode. Some clones are missing from TCRdb's copy, which holds only in-frame ones; the method was immunoSEQ multiplex PCR. The sample consists of tens of thousands of clones, approximately 75% of them appearing once. Sequenced here: CD4+ T cells sorted from PBMCs after approximately 19-hour stimulation, sampled from a patient who received antiretroviral therapy. The source of these receptors is an adult man with HIV who was CMV-seropositive.

A remark on this clone: The sample contains more than one DNA sequence encoding this CDR3. This chain uses TRBV6-5 with TRBJ1-1; D not certain. The CDR3 totals 13 residues. Germline assignment: CDR1 MNHEY and CDR2 SVGAGI. The germline V and J ends were trimmed by 2 bases and 1 base, with 5 bases remaining between them. The CDR3 reads CASSYRANTEAFF. The DNA for the CDR3 is TGTGCCAGCAGTTACAGGGCGAACACTGAAGCTTTCTTT.

V is TRBV5-1 and J is TRBJ2-4; 9 nucleotides line up with TRBD1. This CDR3 has 14 amino acids. The germline CDR1 and CDR2 sequences are SGHRS and YFSETQ. Trimming took 0 bases from V and 5 from J; bases not matched to a gene: 0. This CDR3 is CASSLDRGQNIQYF. In DNA, the CDR3 is TGCGCCAGCAGCTTGGACAGGGGGCAAAACATTCAGTACTTC.

There are a few counts of this clone. This chain connects TRBV6-2 or TRBV6-3 to TRBJ1-6, with 7 bases matching TRBD1. After removal of 6 bases from V and 5 bases from J, the junction contained 7 bases not matched to a gene. Germline lookup yields CDR1 MNHEY and CDR2 SVGEGT. The CDR3 sequence is 15 residues long. The CDR3: CASSNRGSNNSPLHF. CDR3 nucleotides: TGTGCCAGCAGCAACAGGGGTTCAAATAATTCACCCCTCCACTTT.

This sequence joins TRBV11-2 and TRBJ1-1; D is ambiguous. The CDR3 spans 14 residues. Trimming cost V 1 base and J 8 bases, with 14 bases left between them. Germline CDR1 and CDR2: SGHAT and FQNNGV. The chain's CDR3 is CASSLALNDIEAFF. CDR3 nucleotides: TGTGCCAGCAGCTTAGCCCTTAACGATATAGAAGCTTTCTTT.

The chain combines TRBV6-5 with TRBJ2-5, with D tentatively TRBD1 (6 bases). The CDR3 totals 15 residues. Trimming removed 5 bases at V and 5 bases at J, with 18 bases between. The germline gives CDR1 MNHEY, CDR2 SVGAGI. The CDR3 spells CASSPPGQRRETQYF. In DNA form, the CDR3 reads TGTGCCAGCAGTCCCCCTGGACAGAGGAGGGAGACCCAGTACTTC.

This clone appeared once. The rearrangement uses TRBV5-1 and TRBJ2-2, with D unresolved. The CDR3 is 14 amino acids. V was shortened by 4 bases and J by 7 bases, with 14 bases between the two germline ends. The germline gives CDR1 SGHRS, CDR2 YFSETQ. CDR3 sequence reads: CASSPDVAGGELFF. CDR3 bases: TGCGCCAGCAGCCCTGACGTAGCTGGCGGGGAGCTGTTTTTT.

This clone was seen just once. The J gene is TRBJ1-1, the V gene TRBV28, with TRBD1 as a possible D gene (5 bases). The germline CDR1 and CDR2 sequences are MDHEN and SYDVKM. This CDR3 comprises 14 residues. Trimming cost V 7 bases and J 1 base, with 13 bases left between them. The DNA of the CDR3 is TGTGCCAGCACCCCCTCGGGGGGGAACACTGAAGCTTTCTTT. It yields the protein CASTPSGGNTEAFF.

V usage is TRBV4-1 and J usage is TRBJ2-2; unclear D gene. The CDR3 loop spans 16 amino acids. Between the trimmed V and J ends, which lost 1 base and 3 bases, there was a span of 12 bases. The germline CDR1 and CDR2 sequences are MGHRA and YSYEKL. CDR3 nucleotides: TGCGCCAGCAGCCAAGCTACGGCGCGAGACACCGGGGAGCTGTTTTTT. Protein product: CASSQATARDTGELFF.

This clone occurred a few times. V usage is TRBV5-4 and J usage is TRBJ1-2; unclear D gene. The CDR3 covers 12 residues. Germline V gene sequence: CDR1 SGHNT, CDR2 YYREEE (reference sequence). The V gene lost 2 bases and the J gene lost 4 bases, with 6 bases spanning the gap. The CDR3: CASSLESYGYTF. Written as DNA, the CDR3 is TGTGCCAGCAGCTTAGAGAGCTATGGCTACACCTTC.

The V call is TRBV7-6, the J call TRBJ2-7, with D tentatively TRBD1 or TRBD2 (7 bases each). In germline, CDR1 is SGHVS, CDR2 FNYEAQ. The CDR3 runs 13 residues. The V end was cut by 5 bases, the J end by 4 bases, with 12 bases between. The CDR3 nucleotides are TGTGCCAGCAGCCCCCAGGGGGGGTACGAGCAGTACTTC. Translating it yields CASSPQGGYEQYF.

The chain employs TRBV6-1 and TRBJ2-6; D is ambiguous. The V end lost 2 bases, the J end lost 2 bases, and 7 bases lay between the germline ends. The CDR3 contains 15 residues. Germline assignment: CDR1 MNHNS and CDR2 SASEGT. CDR3 coding DNA: TGTGCCAGCAGTGAAAAGTGGGCTGGGGCCAACGTCCTGACTTTC. Protein sequence: CASSEKWAGANVLTF.

This clone came up a few times. The chain recombines TRBV6-1 with TRBJ2-1, with D perhaps matching TRBD2 (5 bases). From germline, CDR1 is MNHNS and CDR2 SASEGT. CDR3 length: 14 residues. V was pared by 1 base and J by 7 bases, with 11 bases between. The CDR3 is CASSEGFRGNEQFF. CDR3 DNA sequence: TGTGCCAGCAGTGAAGGGTTCCGGGGAAATGAGCAGTTCTTC.

This chain uses TRBV10-2 with TRBJ2-1; maybe TRBD1 (5 bases). The length of the CDR3 is 17 residues. Germline loops: CDR1 WSHSY, CDR2 SAAADI. V was pared by 3 bases and J by 0 bases, with 15 bases between. The CDR3 reads CASSERPTARSYNEQFF. The CDR3 DNA follows: TGCGCCAGCAGTGAACGTCCGACAGCGCGCTCCTACAATGAGCAGTTCTTC.

The chain is built from TRBV27 and TRBJ1-2; unclear D gene. Between the trimmed V and J ends, which lost 6 bases and 4 bases, there was a span of 9 bases. The CDR3 covers 12 residues. Germline CDR1 is MNHEY and CDR2 is SMNVEV (reference sequence). This chain's CDR3 is CASRTSLYGYTF. The CDR3 DNA is TGTGCCAGCAGAACCAGCCTCTATGGCTACACCTTC.

The CDR3, as DNA: TGTGCCAGCAGTGAGAGCGGGGACCTCTACGAGCAGTACTTC. This codes for CASSESGDLYEQYF. The genes are TRBV6-1 and TRBJ2-7; 7 positions match TRBD2. Germline loops: CDR1 MNHNS, CDR2 SASEGT. The ends lost 3 bases at V and 3 bases at J; junction bases unmatched: 5. This CDR3 has 14 residues.

V is TRBV6-2 or TRBV6-3 and J is TRBJ2-7, with D uncertain. V lost 5 bases, J lost 0 bases, and 8 bases lay in between. The CDR3 sequence is 13 residues long. Germline assignment: CDR1 MNHEY and CDR2 SVGEGT. CDR3 bases: TGTGCCAGCAGTCGCGGCGCCTCCTACGAGCAGTACTTC. Translated, it gives CASSRGASYEQYF.

This chain links TRBV7-6 with TRBJ1-1; maybe TRBD1 (6 bases). Germline values: CDR1 SGHVS, CDR2 FNYEAQ. V lost 5 bases and J lost 2, with 12 bases in between. The CDR3 contains 14 residues. The CDR3 sequence is CASSLGGRNTEAFF. The CDR3 bases are TGTGCCAGCAGCCTAGGGGGGAGAAACACTGAAGCTTTCTTT.

The gene calls are TRBV6-5 and TRBJ1-3; D unclear. This CDR3 contains 13 residues. CDR1 is MNHEY and CDR2 is SVGAGI in the germline V gene. The V gene lost 6 bases and the J gene lost 3 bases, with 9 bases spanning the gap. In DNA form, the CDR3 reads TGTGCCAGCAGATTGGCAGGTGGAAACACCATATATTTT. It codes for CASRLAGGNTIYF.

V is TRBV18 and J is TRBJ1-4; possible D gene TRBD1, 5 bases. V dropped 3 bases and J dropped 4 bases, with 12 bases sitting between them. The germline V gene encodes CDR1 KGHSH and CDR2 LQKENI. This CDR3 comprises 15 residues. CDR3 DNA: TGTGCCAGCTCACCTACCCCAGGGCTTAATGAAAAACTGTTTTTT. Translating gives CASSPTPGLNEKLFF.

This clone was seen a few times. V gene TRBV18 combines with J gene TRBJ2-2, with TRBD1 as a possible D gene (6 bases). CDR1 and CDR2 from the germline V gene are KGHSH and LQKENI. The ends were cut back, 3 bases at V and 5 bases at J, with 16 bases in the middle. CDR3 length: 16 residues. The CDR3 sequence is CASSPNPGQTTGELFF. CDR3 coding DNA: TGTGCCAGCTCACCGAACCCGGGACAAACGACCGGGGAGCTGTTTTTT.

The chain couples TRBV24-1 to TRBJ2-7; D is perhaps TRBD2 (7 bases). Germline V lookup: CDR1 KGHDR, CDR2 SFDVKD. The CDR3 sequence is 16 residues long. Trimming removed 2 bases from V and 4 bases from J, with 17 bases in between. In DNA, the CDR3 is TGTGCCACCAGTGATTCTTCCGGGGGGCAAATATACGAGCAGTACTTC. Translating it yields CATSDSSGGQIYEQYF.

This clone was seen only a few times. The DNA for the CDR3 is TGTGCCAGCAGCGATGACAGGGAGGTCACCGGGGAGCTGTTTTTT. It yields the protein CASSDDREVTGELFF. The J gene is TRBJ2-2, the V gene TRBV11-2, with D perhaps matching TRBD1 (7 bases). The CDR3 is made up of 15 amino acids. CDR1 and CDR2 (germline): SGHAT, FQNNGV. Trimming stripped 5 bases from V and 4 bases from J, with 14 bases between.